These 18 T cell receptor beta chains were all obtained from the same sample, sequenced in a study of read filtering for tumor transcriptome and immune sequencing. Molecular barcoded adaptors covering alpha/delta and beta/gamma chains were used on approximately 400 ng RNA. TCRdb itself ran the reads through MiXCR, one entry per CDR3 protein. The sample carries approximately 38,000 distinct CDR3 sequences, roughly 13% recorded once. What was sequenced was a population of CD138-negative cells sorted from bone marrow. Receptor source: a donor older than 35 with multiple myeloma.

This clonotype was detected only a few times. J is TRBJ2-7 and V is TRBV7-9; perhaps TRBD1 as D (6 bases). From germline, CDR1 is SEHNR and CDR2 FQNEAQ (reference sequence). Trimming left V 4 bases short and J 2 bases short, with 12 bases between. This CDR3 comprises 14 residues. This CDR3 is CASSSDSGTYEQYF. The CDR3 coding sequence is TGTGCCAGCAGCTCGGACAGTGGGACCTACGAGCAGTACTTC. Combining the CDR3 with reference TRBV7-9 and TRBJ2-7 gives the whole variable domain DTGVSQNPRHKITKRGQNVTFRCDPISEHNRLYWYRQTLGQGPEFLTYFQNEAQLEKSRLLSDRFSAERPKGSFSTLEIQRTEQGDSAMYLCASSSDSGTYEQYFGPGTRLTVT.

DNA of the CDR3: TGTGCCAGCAGCCCATTTAGCGACACAGATACGCAGTATTTT. This gives the protein CASSPFSDTDTQYF. The chain links TRBV14 to TRBJ2-3; a possible D gene is TRBD2 (5 bases). V was cut by 4 bases and J by 2 bases, with 10 bases left in between. The CDR3 is made up of 14 amino acids. CDR1 SGHDN and CDR2 FVKESK come from the germline V gene. The variable domain in full, completed from reference TRBV14 and TRBJ2-3, reads EAGVTQFPSHSVIEKGQTVTLRCDPISGHDNLYWYRRVMGKEIKFLLHFVKESKQDESGMPNNRFLAERTGGTYSTLKVQPAELEDSGVYFCASSPFSDTDTQYFGPGTRLTVL.

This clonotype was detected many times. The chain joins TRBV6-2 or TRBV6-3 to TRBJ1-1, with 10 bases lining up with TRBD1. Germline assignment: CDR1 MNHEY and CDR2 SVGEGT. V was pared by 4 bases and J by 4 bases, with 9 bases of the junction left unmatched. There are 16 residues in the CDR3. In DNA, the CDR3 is TGTGCCAGCAGTTTCCGGGACAGGGGAATTACCACTGAAGCTTTCTTT. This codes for CASSFRDRGITTEAFF.

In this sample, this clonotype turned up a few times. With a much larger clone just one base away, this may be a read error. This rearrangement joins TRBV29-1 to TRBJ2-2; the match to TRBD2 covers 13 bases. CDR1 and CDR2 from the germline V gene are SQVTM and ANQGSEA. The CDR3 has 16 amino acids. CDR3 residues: CGVPTSGRRDTGELFF. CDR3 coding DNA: TGCGGCGTCCCGACTAGCGGGAGGCGCGACACCGGGGAGCTGTTTTTT.

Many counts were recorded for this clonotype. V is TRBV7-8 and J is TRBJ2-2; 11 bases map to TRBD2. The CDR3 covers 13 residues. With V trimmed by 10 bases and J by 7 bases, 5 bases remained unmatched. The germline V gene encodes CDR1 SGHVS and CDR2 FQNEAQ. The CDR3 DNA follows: TGTGCCACCACTAGCGGGAGAGTCGGGGAGCTGTTTTTT. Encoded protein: CATTSGRVGELFF.

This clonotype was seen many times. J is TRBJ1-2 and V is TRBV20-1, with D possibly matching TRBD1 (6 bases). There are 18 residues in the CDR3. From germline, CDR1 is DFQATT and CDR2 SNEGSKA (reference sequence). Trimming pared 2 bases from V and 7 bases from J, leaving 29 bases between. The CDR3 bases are TGCAGTGCTAGACCTTCACTCTTTACAGGGTTCATGGCCGCTGGCTACACCTTC. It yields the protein CSARPSLFTGFMAAGYTF.

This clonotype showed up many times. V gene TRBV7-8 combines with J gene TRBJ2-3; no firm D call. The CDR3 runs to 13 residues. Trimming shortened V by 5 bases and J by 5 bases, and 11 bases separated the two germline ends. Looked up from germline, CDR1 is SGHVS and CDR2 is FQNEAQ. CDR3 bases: TGTGCCAGCAGCCCAGAGCTACTAGATACGCAGTATTTT. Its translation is CASSPELLDTQYF.

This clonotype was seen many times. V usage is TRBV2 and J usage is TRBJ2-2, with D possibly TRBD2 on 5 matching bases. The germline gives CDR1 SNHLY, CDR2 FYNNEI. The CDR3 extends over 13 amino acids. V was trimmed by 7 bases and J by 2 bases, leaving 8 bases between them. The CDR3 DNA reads TGTGCCAGCAAAGCGGTTAACACCGGGGAGCTGTTTTTT. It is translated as CASKAVNTGELFF.

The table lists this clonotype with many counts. The CDR3 sequence: CAWTRDRGQAGANVLTF. The DNA of the CDR3 is TGTGCCTGGACGCGTGACAGGGGGCAGGCTGGGGCCAACGTCCTGACTTTC. J is TRBJ2-6 and V is TRBV30; 10 bases agree with TRBD1. Trimming removed 4 bases from V and 2 bases from J; junction bases left unmatched: 8. CDR1 is GTSNPN, CDR2 SVGIG, per germline (reference sequence). The CDR3 spans 17 residues.

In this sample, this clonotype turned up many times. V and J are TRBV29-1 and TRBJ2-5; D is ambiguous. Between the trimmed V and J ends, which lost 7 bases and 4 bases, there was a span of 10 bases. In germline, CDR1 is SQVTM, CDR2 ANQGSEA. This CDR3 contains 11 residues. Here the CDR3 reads CSAAVGETQYF. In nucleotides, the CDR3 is TGCAGCGCCGCCGTGGGAGAGACCCAGTACTTC. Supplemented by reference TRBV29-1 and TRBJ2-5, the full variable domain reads SAVISQKPSRDICQRGTSLTIQCQVDSQVTMMFWYRQQPGQSLTLIATANQGSEATYESGFVIDKFPISRPNLTFSTLTVSNMSPEDSSIYLCSAAVGETQYFGPGTRLLVL.

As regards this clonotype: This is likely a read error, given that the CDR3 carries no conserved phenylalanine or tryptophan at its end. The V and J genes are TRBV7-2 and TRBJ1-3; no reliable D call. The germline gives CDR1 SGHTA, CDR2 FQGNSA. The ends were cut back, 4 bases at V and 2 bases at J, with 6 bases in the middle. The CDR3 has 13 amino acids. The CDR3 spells CASSSATGNTIYS. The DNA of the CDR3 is TGTGCCAGCAGCTCCGCTACTGGAAACACCATATATTCT.

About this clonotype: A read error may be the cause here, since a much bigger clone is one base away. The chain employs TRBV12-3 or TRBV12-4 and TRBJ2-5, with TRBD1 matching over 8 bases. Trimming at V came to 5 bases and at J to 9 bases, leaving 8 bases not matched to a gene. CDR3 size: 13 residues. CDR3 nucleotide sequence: TGTGCCAGCAGTCCAGGGGGCCACGAGGCCCAGTACTTC. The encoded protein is CASSPGGHEAQYF.

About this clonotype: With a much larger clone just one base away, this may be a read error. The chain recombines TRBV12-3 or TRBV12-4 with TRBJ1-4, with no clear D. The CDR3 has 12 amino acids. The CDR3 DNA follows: TGTGCCAGCGGTTTAGCGTCGGGAAAACTGTTTTTT. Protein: CASGLASGKLFF.

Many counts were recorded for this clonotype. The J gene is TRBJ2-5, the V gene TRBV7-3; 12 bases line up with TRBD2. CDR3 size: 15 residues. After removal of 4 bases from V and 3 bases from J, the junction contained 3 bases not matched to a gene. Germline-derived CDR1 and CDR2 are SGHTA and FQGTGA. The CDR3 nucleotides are TGTGCCAGCAGCTCCCGACTAGCGGGAGAAGAGACCCAGTACTTC. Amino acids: CASSSRLAGEETQYF.

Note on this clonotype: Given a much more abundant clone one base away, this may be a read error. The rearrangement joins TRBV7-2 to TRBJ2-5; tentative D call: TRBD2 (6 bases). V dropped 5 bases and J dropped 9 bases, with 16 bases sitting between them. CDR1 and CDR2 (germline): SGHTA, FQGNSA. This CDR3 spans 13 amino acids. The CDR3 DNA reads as TGTGCCAGCAGCCCGACGACTAGTGAGGCCCAGTACTTC. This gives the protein CASSPTTSEAQYF.

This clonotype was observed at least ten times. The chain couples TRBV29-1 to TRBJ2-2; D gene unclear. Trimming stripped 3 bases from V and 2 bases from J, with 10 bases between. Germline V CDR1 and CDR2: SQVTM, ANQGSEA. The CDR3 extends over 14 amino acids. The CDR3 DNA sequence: TGCAGCGTTGAGGCGTTCACCAACACCGGGGAGCTGTTTTTT. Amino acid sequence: CSVEAFTNTGELFF.

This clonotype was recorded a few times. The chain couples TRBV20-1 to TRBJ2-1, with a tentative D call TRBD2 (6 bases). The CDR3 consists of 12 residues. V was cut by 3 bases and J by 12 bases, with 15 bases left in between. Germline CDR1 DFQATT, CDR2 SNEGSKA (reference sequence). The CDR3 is CSASGPGALQFF. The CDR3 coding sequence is TGCAGTGCTAGTGGGCCGGGAGCTCTGCAGTTCTTC.

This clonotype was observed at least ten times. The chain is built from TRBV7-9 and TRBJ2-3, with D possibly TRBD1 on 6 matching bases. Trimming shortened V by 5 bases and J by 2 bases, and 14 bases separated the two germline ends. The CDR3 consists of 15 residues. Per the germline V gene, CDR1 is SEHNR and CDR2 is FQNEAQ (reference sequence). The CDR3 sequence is CASSQGQPYTDTQYF. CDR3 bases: TGTGCCAGCAGCCAAGGACAGCCGTACACAGATACGCAGTATTTT.